Detailed here is one T cell receptor (beta chain). Trimming removed 0 bases from V and 2 bases from J; junction bases left unmatched: 5. CDR1 SGHRS and CDR2 YFSETQ come from the germline V gene. This CDR3 has 18 residues. The data were obtained in a study of blood T cell repertoires in COVID-19. Sequencing was performed with immunoSEQ multiplex PCR; in TCRdb, only in-frame clones are kept and a portion is missing. The sample gives approximately 210,000 clones, around 81% of which show up once; just under 9% is in the top ten. This clonotype originated in a woman in her forties or fifties with acute COVID-19. The chain couples TRBV5-1 to TRBJ2-6, with 10 bases matching TRBD2. What was sequenced was PBMCs or T cells enriched from blood (not recorded which). The CDR3 region is CASSLEAGGPPGANVLTF. The CDR3 DNA sequence: TGCGCCAGCAGCTTGGAAGCGGGGGGGCCCCCTGGGGCCAACGTCCTGACTTTC. The full variable domain, completed using reference TRBV5-1 and TRBJ2-6, is KAGVTQTPRYLIKTRGQQVTLSCSPISGHRSVSWYQQTPGQGLQFLFEYFSETQRNKGNFPGRFSGRQFSNSRSEMNVSTLELGDSALYLCASSLEAGGPPGANVLTFGAGSRLTVL.